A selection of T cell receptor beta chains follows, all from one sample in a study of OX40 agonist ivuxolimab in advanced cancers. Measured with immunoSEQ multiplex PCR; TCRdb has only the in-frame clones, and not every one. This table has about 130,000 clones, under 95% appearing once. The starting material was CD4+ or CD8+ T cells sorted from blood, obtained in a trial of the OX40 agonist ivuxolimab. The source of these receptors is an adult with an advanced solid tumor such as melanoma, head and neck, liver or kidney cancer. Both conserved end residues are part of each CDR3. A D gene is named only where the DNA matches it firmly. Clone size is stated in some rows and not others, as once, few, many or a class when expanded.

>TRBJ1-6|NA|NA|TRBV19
CASSQGMDSPLHF
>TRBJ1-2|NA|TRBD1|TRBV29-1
CSVAGQGGYGYTF
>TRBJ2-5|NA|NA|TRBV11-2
CASSPEGRSQETQYF
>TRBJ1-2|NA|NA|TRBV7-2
CASSKRPGNSPYGYTF
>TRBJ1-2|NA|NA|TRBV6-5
CASSYGVGYGYTF
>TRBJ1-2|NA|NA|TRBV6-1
CASSEGGTYYGYTF
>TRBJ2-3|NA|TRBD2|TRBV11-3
CASSPGGVSGGPLESQYF
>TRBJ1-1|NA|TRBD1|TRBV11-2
CASSLGRGQGVTEAFF
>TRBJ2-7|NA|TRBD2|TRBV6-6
CASSLTSGRSEQYF
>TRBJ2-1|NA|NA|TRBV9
CASSVGLENEQFF
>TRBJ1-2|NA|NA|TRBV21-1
CASSKPGQEGYTF
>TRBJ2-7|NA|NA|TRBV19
CASSRDNYYEQYF
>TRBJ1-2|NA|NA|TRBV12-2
CASRLGTAPVNYGYTF
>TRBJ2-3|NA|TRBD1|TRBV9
CASSRTGTSTDTQYF
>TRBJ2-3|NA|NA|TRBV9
CARWQGDWHTQYF
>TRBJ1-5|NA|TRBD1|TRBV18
CASSSTRDRSHQPQHF
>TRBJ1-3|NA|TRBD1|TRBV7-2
CASSQGATWGNTIYF
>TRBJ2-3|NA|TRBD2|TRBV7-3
CASSLTSGMDTQYF
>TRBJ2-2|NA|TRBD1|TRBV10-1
CASSDPGQGAGGELFF
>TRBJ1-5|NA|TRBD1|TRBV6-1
CASSVGQGVSHSNQPQHF
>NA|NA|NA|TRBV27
CASSVDRLTSYEQYF
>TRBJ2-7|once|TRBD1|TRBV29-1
CSGRTGGSYEQYF
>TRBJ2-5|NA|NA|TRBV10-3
CASSRELQETQYF
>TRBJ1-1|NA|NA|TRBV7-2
CASSLGGPEAFF
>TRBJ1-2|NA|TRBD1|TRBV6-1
CASRKTGGWIGYTF
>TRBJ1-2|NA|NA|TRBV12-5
CASGSPPEGIGYTF
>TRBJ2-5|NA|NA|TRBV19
CASSIRGQETQYF
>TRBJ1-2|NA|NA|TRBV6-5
CASSRYAQTHSYTF
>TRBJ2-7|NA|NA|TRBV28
CASSDHEQYF
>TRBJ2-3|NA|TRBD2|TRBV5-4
CASKLADSTDTQYF
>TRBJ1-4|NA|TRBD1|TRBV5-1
CASSLTQGAPHEKLFF
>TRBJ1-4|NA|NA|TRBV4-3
CASSQDIQGATNEKLFF
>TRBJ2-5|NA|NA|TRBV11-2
CASSRRTEQETQYF
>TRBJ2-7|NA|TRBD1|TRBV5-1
CASSYRQGAREQYF
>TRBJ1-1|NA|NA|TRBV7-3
CASSSGKDTEAFF
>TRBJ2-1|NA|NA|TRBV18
CASSQDKEFF
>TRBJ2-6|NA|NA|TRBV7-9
CASSSATSSGANVLTF
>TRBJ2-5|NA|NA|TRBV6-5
CASPLDRKETQYF
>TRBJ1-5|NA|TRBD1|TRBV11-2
CASSLQGVGQPQHF